A single sample is the source of the 27 T cell receptor beta chains below, sequenced in a study of blood T cell repertoires in COVID-19. The table came from immunoSEQ multiplex PCR; TCRdb's copy has only in-frame clones and leaves some out. This sample has around 190,000 clones; about 80% occur once, and the top ten carry approximately 8.1%. Sequencing was performed on peripheral blood. The receptors stem from an older woman with COVID-19, enrolled during active disease.

This clone was seen more than once but under ten times. V and J are TRBV9 and TRBJ2-2; the match to TRBD2 covers 7 bases. Germline V CDR1 and CDR2: SGDLS, YYNGEE. The CDR3 runs to 14 residues. With V trimmed by 5 bases and J by 6 bases, 7 bases remained unmatched. CDR3 sequence (DNA): TGTGCCAGCAGGTCGACTAGCCAGGCCGGGGAGCTGTTTTTT. Protein sequence: CASRSTSQAGELFF.

The J gene is TRBJ2-7, the V gene TRBV11-3, with 14 bases matching TRBD2. The CDR3 runs 17 residues. Germline V gene sequence: CDR1 SGHNT, CDR2 YENEEA. Losses at the gene ends were 0 bases for V and 5 bases for J; bases not matched to a gene: 6. The CDR3 DNA reads TGTGCCAGCAGCTTAGACTCCCGACTAGCGGGAGGGGACGAGCAGTACTTC. The encoded protein is CASSLDSRLAGGDEQYF.

The rearrangement links TRBV5-1 to TRBJ2-3, with D possibly TRBD2 on 6 matching bases. The CDR3 runs to 14 residues. Trimming took 6 bases from V and 4 from J, leaving 15 bases between them. CDR1 and CDR2 (germline): SGHRS, YFSETQ. The CDR3 spells CASKRAEGPDTQYF. In DNA form, the CDR3 reads TGCGCCAGCAAAAGAGCGGAGGGTCCAGATACGCAGTATTTT.

This clone was seen repeatedly, ten times or more. DNA for the CDR3: TGCGCCAGCAGCCCCCAAGCCCGATTTGCAGGAAACACCATATATTTT. Translated: CASSPQARFAGNTIYF. The rearrangement links TRBV4-1 to TRBJ1-3; no clear D gene. The length of the CDR3 is 16 residues. Germline loops: CDR1 MGHRA, CDR2 YSYEKL. Trimming pared 4 bases from V and 4 bases from J, leaving 17 bases between.

This clone was counted between two and nine times. The CDR3: CASSVGTSMSTDTQYF. The CDR3 DNA reads TGTGCCAGCAGTGTAGGGACTAGCATGAGCACAGATACGCAGTATTTT. The chain links TRBV2 to TRBJ2-3; 9 bases align to TRBD2. Germline V lookup: CDR1 SNHLY, CDR2 FYNNEI. The CDR3 totals 16 residues. Trimming removed 4 bases from V and 0 bases from J; junction bases left unmatched: 5.

This clone was observed a few times. The chain has TRBV5-3 and TRBJ1-6; D gene ambiguous. TRBV5-3 is treated as an ORF (open reading frame) with a function not yet certain. Between the trimmed V and J ends, which lost 0 bases and 6 bases, there was a span of 10 bases. The CDR3 has 15 amino acids. CDR3 in DNA: TGTGCCAGAAGCTTGGATCAGAACCTTAATTCACCCCTCCACTTT. Amino acids: CARSLDQNLNSPLHF.

This chain joins TRBV19 and TRBJ2-6; 10 bases match TRBD1. The CDR3 is made up of 18 amino acids. Per the germline V gene, CDR1 is LNHDA and CDR2 is SQIVND (reference sequence). After removal of 3 bases from V and 0 bases from J, the junction contained 5 bases not matched to a gene. The CDR3 spells CASSILGQGVSGANVLTF. The CDR3 DNA follows: TGTGCCAGTAGTATTTTAGGACAGGGGGTCTCTGGGGCCAACGTCCTGACTTTC.

V and J are TRBV7-2 and TRBJ2-3; D possibly corresponds to TRBD1 (6 bases). This CDR3 has 13 amino acids. V dropped 4 bases and J dropped 4 bases, with 9 bases sitting between them. Germline lookup yields CDR1 SGHTA and CDR2 FQGNSA. CDR3 DNA sequence: TGTGCCAGCAGCTCATACAGGGCAGATACGCAGTATTTT. It is translated as CASSSYRADTQYF.

The chain employs TRBV12-3 or TRBV12-4 and TRBJ1-1; D might be TRBD1 (5 bases). The V end lost 6 bases, the J end lost 1 base, and 9 bases lay between the germline ends. The CDR3 spans 13 residues. The CDR3 is CASSRAANTEAFF. DNA of the CDR3: TGTGCCAGCAGCAGGGCCGCGAACACTGAAGCTTTCTTT.

This chain joins TRBV5-6 and TRBJ1-4; TRBD1 agrees at 9 bases. Trimming at V came to 4 bases and at J to 5 bases, leaving 9 bases not matched to a gene. CDR1 is SGHDT and CDR2 is YYEEEE in the germline V gene. CDR3 length: 16 amino acids. CDR3 coding DNA: TGTGCCAGCAGCCCGACCACAGGGGGCCTGAATGAAAAACTGTTTTTT. It specifies CASSPTTGGLNEKLFF.

This chain uses TRBV28 with TRBJ2-3, with a tentative D call TRBD2 (5 bases). There are 16 residues in the CDR3. CDR1 MDHEN and CDR2 SYDVKM come from the germline V gene. V lost 6 bases to trimming and J lost 2 bases, with 18 bases between them. The CDR3 protein is CASSWELVGDTDTQYF. The CDR3 coding sequence is TGTGCCAGCAGCTGGGAATTGGTCGGGGACACAGATACGCAGTATTTT. The full variable domain, in which reference TRBV28 and TRBJ2-3 provide the parts outside the CDR3, is DVKVTQSSRYLVKRTGEKVFLECVQDMDHENMFWYRQDPGLGLRLIYFSYDVKMKEKGDIPEGYSVSREKKERFSLILESASTNQTSMYLCASSWELVGDTDTQYFGPGTRLTVL.

The chain joins TRBV28 to TRBJ1-3, with D uncertain. Per the germline V gene, CDR1 is MDHEN and CDR2 is SYDVKM. The CDR3 is 10 residues long. V lost 6 bases and J lost 5, with 2 bases in between. CDR3 region: CASSRNTIYF. Here the CDR3 DNA reads TGTGCCAGCAGCAGAAACACCATATATTTT.

The rearrangement joins TRBV6-5 to TRBJ1-4, with 7 bases that match TRBD1. The V gene's germline CDR1 is MNHEY and CDR2 SVGAGI. Trimming took 6 bases from V and 6 from J; bases not matched to a gene: 7. The CDR3 spans 14 residues. The DNA of the CDR3 is TGTGCCAGCAGCCCCACCGGGACAGATGAAAAACTGTTTTTT. Amino acid sequence: CASSPTGTDEKLFF.

The rearrangement uses TRBV19 and TRBJ2-1; D call uncertain. CDR1 LNHDA and CDR2 SQIVND come from the germline V gene (reference sequence). V lost 3 bases, J lost 9 bases, and 12 bases lay in between. There are 13 residues in the CDR3. CDR3 sequence reads: CASSIKLKAEQFF. The CDR3 DNA sequence: TGTGCCAGTAGTATTAAACTAAAGGCTGAGCAGTTCTTC.

This chain links TRBV5-1 with TRBJ2-5; TRBD1 matches 9 bases. CDR1 is SGHRS, CDR2 YFSETQ, per germline. The trim removed 0 bases at V and 5 bases at J, leaving 5 bases unmatched. This CDR3 is 15 amino acids long. Here the CDR3 reads CASSLGTGARETQYF. In nucleotides, the CDR3 is TGCGCCAGCAGCTTGGGGACAGGGGCTCGCGAGACCCAGTACTTC.

Notes on this clone: One junction end does not reproduce the germline sequence, and a read error may be involved. This chain connects TRBV7-7 to TRBJ2-5, with D unclear. From germline, CDR1 is SSHAT and CDR2 FNYEAQ (reference sequence). This CDR3 has 13 residues. The CDR3 region has the DNA TGTGCTAGCAGCTTATTAGATCGAGAGACCCAGTACTTC. Translation gives CASSLLDRETQYF.

As regards this clone: A junction end diverges from the germline sequence, so it may reflect a read error. This chain joins TRBV24-1 and TRBJ2-5, with D tentatively TRBD1 (6 bases). The CDR3 is 14 residues long. Germline V gives CDR1 KGHDR, CDR2 SFDVKD. CDR3 DNA sequence: TGTGCCACCAGCGATTATCAGGGGAAGGAGACCCAGTACTTC. It translates to CATSDYQGKETQYF.

The sample holds one count of this clone. The chain joins TRBV6-5 to TRBJ2-2; no clear D. CDR3 size: 14 residues. V shed 5 bases and J shed 4 bases, with 11 bases lying between them. Per the germline V gene, CDR1 is MNHEY and CDR2 is SVGAGI. In DNA, the CDR3 is TGTGCCAGCAGTCGAGCGAAAGGCACCGGGGAGCTGTTTTTT. It encodes CASSRAKGTGELFF.

The chain couples TRBV28 to TRBJ2-3; 9 nucleotides align to TRBD1. The CDR3 is 15 residues long. V lost 8 bases and J lost 9; bases outside the gene matches: 15. Germline assignment: CDR1 MDHEN and CDR2 SYDVKM. CDR3 sequence: CASAIRGQGMRTQYF. As DNA, the CDR3 is TGTGCCAGCGCCATTAGGGGACAGGGAATGAGGACGCAGTATTTT.

This clone was seen once. This chain links TRBV3-1 (or the pseudogene TRBV3-2) with TRBJ1-6, with a possible D match to TRBD1 (6 bases). This CDR3 region has 13 residues. The V end was cut by 4 bases, the J end by 7 bases, with 8 bases between. Germline CDR1 and CDR2: LGHDT and YNNKEL (reference sequence). CDR3 sequence: CASSRTDNSPLHF. The CDR3 DNA reads as TGTGCCAGCAGCCGGACAGACAATTCACCCCTCCACTTT.

The V call is TRBV30, the J call TRBJ1-5; the match to TRBD1 covers 7 bases. CDR1 and CDR2 (germline): GTSNPN, SVGIG (reference sequence). Trimming took 0 bases from V and 1 from J; bases not matched to a gene: 6. The CDR3 extends over 16 amino acids. DNA of the CDR3: TGTGCCTGGAGTGTCCCCAGGGGGACGAGCAATCAGCCCCAGCATTTT. Translating it yields CAWSVPRGTSNQPQHF.

The V and J genes are TRBV4-2 and TRBJ2-7; 7 nucleotides align to TRBD2. The CDR3 runs 14 residues. After removal of 4 bases from V and 4 bases from J, the junction contained 7 bases not matched to a gene. Per the germline V gene, CDR1 is LGHNA and CDR2 is YNFKEQ. This CDR3 is CASSPAGTNYEQYF. In nucleotides, the CDR3 is TGTGCCAGCAGCCCCGCCGGGACTAATTACGAGCAGTACTTC.

This clone was seen a handful of times. The CDR3 DNA reads TGTGCCAGCAGCTCCCAAAGCGGGGGGGCCGAGCCAGGGGAGCTGTTTTTT. Its protein product is CASSSQSGGAEPGELFF. The chain combines TRBV7-3 with TRBJ2-2; 10 positions match TRBD2. Germline CDR1 SGHTA, CDR2 FQGTGA. V dropped 4 bases and J dropped 8; count of bases not matched to a gene: 13. The CDR3 runs 17 residues.

A remark on this clone: One junction end does not reproduce the germline sequence, and a read error may be involved. For the CDR3, the DNA is TGTGCTAGCAGCTTAGGAGCGGGGGGCTACAATGAGCAGTTCTTC. This encodes CASSLGAGGYNEQFF. This chain joins TRBV7-7 and TRBJ2-1, with 9 nucleotides matching TRBD2. This CDR3 comprises 15 residues. Per the germline V gene, CDR1 is SSHAT and CDR2 is FNYEAQ (reference sequence).

This clone was detected only once. The genes are TRBV4-1 and TRBJ2-4; D not certain. The CDR3 has 15 residues. The V gene's germline CDR1 is MGHRA and CDR2 YSYEKL. V gave up 4 bases and J gave up 6 bases, with 16 bases separating them. CDR3 nucleotides: TGCGCCAGCAGCCCACAAGCGTCTATTCTAAACATTCAGTACTTC. Amino acid sequence: CASSPQASILNIQYF.

The CDR3, as DNA: TGTGCCAGTAGCCGAGGACAGGGGAGAAATCAGCCCCAGCATTTT. It is translated as CASSRGQGRNQPQHF. The chain combines TRBV19 with TRBJ1-5, with 9 bases identical to TRBD1. CDR1 is LNHDA and CDR2 is SQIVND in the germline V gene (reference sequence). V shed 6 bases and J 4 bases; nucleotides not matched to a gene: 7. The CDR3 has 15 residues.

Regarding this clone: Compared with germline, one end of the junction differs, possibly owing to a read error. The chain employs TRBV3-1 (or the pseudogene TRBV3-2) and TRBJ2-4, with TRBD1 identical over 12 bases. Germline loops: CDR1 LGHDT, CDR2 YNNKEL (reference sequence). The CDR3 spans 12 residues. In nucleotides, the CDR3 is TGTGCCAGCAGCTCCCGGGACAGGGGGCATCACTTC. The encoded protein is CASSSRDRGHHF.